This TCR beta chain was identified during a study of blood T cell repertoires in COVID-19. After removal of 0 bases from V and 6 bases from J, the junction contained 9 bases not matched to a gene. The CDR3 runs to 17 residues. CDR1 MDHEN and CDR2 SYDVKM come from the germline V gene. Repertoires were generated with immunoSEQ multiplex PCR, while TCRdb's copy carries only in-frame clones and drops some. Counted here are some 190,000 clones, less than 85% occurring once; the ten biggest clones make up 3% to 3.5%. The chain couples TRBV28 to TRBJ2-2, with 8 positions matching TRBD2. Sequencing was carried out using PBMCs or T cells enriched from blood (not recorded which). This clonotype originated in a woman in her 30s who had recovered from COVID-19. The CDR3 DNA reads TGTGCCAGCAGTTTATGGGTTCTAGCGGGTGGACCCGGGGAGCTGTTTTTT. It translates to CASSLWVLAGGPGELFF. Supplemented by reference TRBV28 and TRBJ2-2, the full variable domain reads DVKVTQSSRYLVKRTGEKVFLECVQDMDHENMFWYRQDPGLGLRLIYFSYDVKMKEKGDIPEGYSVSREKKERFSLILESASTNQTSMYLCASSLWVLAGGPGELFFGEGSRLTVL.